A selection of T cell receptor beta chains follows, all from one sample in a study of tumor-infiltrating lymphocytes in localized non-small cell lung cancer. TCRdb's table, derived via immunoSEQ multiplex PCR, lists solely in-frame clones and lacks some. The sample holds about 9,500 clones, approximately 79% seen once. What was sequenced was lung tumor tissue. The source is a human donor with non-small cell lung cancer. The CDR3 runs from the conserved cysteine through the conserved F or W. Fields, in order: V gene, J gene, D gene, clone size, CDR3 DNA, CDR3 protein. A D gene is named only where the DNA matches it firmly. Part of the rows lack a size; the others show once, few, many or a class for expanded clones.

v_gene: TRBV29-1; j_gene: TRBJ2-7; d_gene: NA; abundance: NA; CDR3nt: TGCAGCGTTGATGGCGTTGACACCGGGATATACGAGCAGTACTTC; CDR3aa: CSVDGVDTGIYEQYF
v_gene: TRBV7-2; j_gene: TRBJ2-7; d_gene: NA; abundance: NA; CDR3nt: TGTGCCAGCAGCTTAAATCGGTACGAGCAGTACTTC; CDR3aa: CASSLNRYEQYF
v_gene: TRBV7-9; j_gene: TRBJ2-7; d_gene: NA; abundance: NA; CDR3nt: TGTGCCAGCAGCATGGTTGGGATGGACTACGAGCAGTACTTC; CDR3aa: CASSMVGMDYEQYF
v_gene: TRBV6-5; j_gene: TRBJ1-2; d_gene: TRBD1; abundance: medium-sized; CDR3nt: TGTGCCAGCAGTTACGACAGGGCTCCCTATGGCTACACCTTC; CDR3aa: CASSYDRAPYGYTF
v_gene: TRBV4-3; j_gene: TRBJ2-2; d_gene: NA; abundance: NA; CDR3nt: TGCGCCAGCAGCCAAGAAGGGCAGGGGTGGAACACCGGGGAGCTGTTTTTT; CDR3aa: CASSQEGQGWNTGELFF
v_gene: TRBV9; j_gene: TRBJ2-7; d_gene: TRBD1; abundance: NA; CDR3nt: TGTGCCAGCAGCGCCACGGGACAGGGCGCCTACGAGCAGTACTTC; CDR3aa: CASSATGQGAYEQYF
v_gene: TRBV27; j_gene: TRBJ1-5; d_gene: NA; abundance: NA; CDR3nt: TGTGCCAGCAGTTTAACGAACCGTCAGCCCCAGCATTTT; CDR3aa: CASSLTNRQPQHF
v_gene: TRBV5-1; j_gene: TRBJ1-1; d_gene: NA; abundance: NA; CDR3nt: TGCGCCAGCAGCTTGGTCATTTCCCGGAACACTGAAGCTTTCTTT; CDR3aa: CASSLVISRNTEAFF
v_gene: TRBV6-5; j_gene: TRBJ1-2; d_gene: NA; abundance: NA; CDR3nt: TGTGCCACCAGGAAAGTTGGCTACACCTTC; CDR3aa: CATRKVGYTF
v_gene: TRBV6-6; j_gene: TRBJ2-1; d_gene: NA; abundance: NA; CDR3nt: TGTGCCAGCAGTTACGGGGGGAGCTCCTACAATGAGCAGTTCTTC; CDR3aa: CASSYGGSSYNEQFF
v_gene: TRBV30; j_gene: TRBJ1-2; d_gene: TRBD1; abundance: NA; CDR3nt: TGTGCCTGGAGTGACCACAGGGGCGTGGGGGGCTACACCTTC; CDR3aa: CAWSDHRGVGGYTF
v_gene: TRBV12-5; j_gene: TRBJ1-1; d_gene: TRBD1; abundance: NA; CDR3nt: TGTGCTAGTGGCCCGCAGGGACAGGGGAACACTGAAGCTTTCTTT; CDR3aa: CASGPQGQGNTEAFF
v_gene: TRBV7-4; j_gene: TRBJ1-1; d_gene: NA; abundance: NA; CDR3nt: TGTGCCAGCAGCCCTCAAGCGGTGGGGTTTGAAGCTTTCTTT; CDR3aa: CASSPQAVGFEAFF
v_gene: TRBV5-1; j_gene: TRBJ1-5; d_gene: NA; abundance: NA; CDR3nt: TGCGCCAGCAGCTCGGGACAAAATCAGCCCCAGCATTTT; CDR3aa: CASSSGQNQPQHF
v_gene: TRBV7-9; j_gene: TRBJ1-4; d_gene: NA; abundance: NA; CDR3nt: TGTGCCACCCACAGGACAACTAATGAAAAACTGTTTTTT; CDR3aa: CATHRTTNEKLFF
v_gene: TRBV5-4; j_gene: TRBJ2-3; d_gene: NA; abundance: NA; CDR3nt: TGTGCCAGCAGCCCTATGGGGGGTCGGAGGACAGATACGCAGTATTTT; CDR3aa: CASSPMGGRRTDTQYF
v_gene: TRBV13; j_gene: TRBJ2-1; d_gene: NA; abundance: NA; CDR3nt: TGTGCCAGCAGCTTAAAGCTAGGCACCAAAAATGAGCAGTTCTTC; CDR3aa: CASSLKLGTKNEQFF
v_gene: TRBV6-5; j_gene: TRBJ2-7; d_gene: TRBD1; abundance: NA; CDR3nt: TGTGCCAGCAGTTACGCCGGACAGGGTGGCTACGAGCAGTACTTC; CDR3aa: CASSYAGQGGYEQYF
v_gene: TRBV7-9; j_gene: TRBJ2-7; d_gene: NA; abundance: NA; CDR3nt: TGTGCCAGCAGCTTAGCTACCGCTTCCTACGAGCAGTACTTC; CDR3aa: CASSLATASYEQYF
v_gene: TRBV5-4; j_gene: TRBJ2-5; d_gene: TRBD2; abundance: NA; CDR3nt: TGTGCCAGCAGCGACGGACTAGCGGGAGGGGTTGGGGAGACCCAGTACTTC; CDR3aa: CASSDGLAGGVGETQYF
v_gene: TRBV7-3; j_gene: TRBJ1-3; d_gene: NA; abundance: NA; CDR3nt: TGTGCCAGCAGCTTAGGGGAGACACAATCTGGAAACACCATATATTTT; CDR3aa: CASSLGETQSGNTIYF
v_gene: TRBV5-1; j_gene: TRBJ2-3; d_gene: NA; abundance: NA; CDR3nt: TGCGCCAGCAGCCTCCGGGACACCCAAAACACAGATACGCAGTATTTT; CDR3aa: CASSLRDTQNTDTQYF
v_gene: TRBV30; j_gene: TRBJ2-3; d_gene: TRBD2; abundance: NA; CDR3nt: TGTGCCTGGAACGGCTGGGGGGGAGACACAGATACGCAGTATTTT; CDR3aa: CAWNGWGGDTDTQYF
v_gene: TRBV2; j_gene: TRBJ2-4; d_gene: TRBD1; abundance: NA; CDR3nt: TGTGCCAGCATGTTCGAAAGGGGGCTCGCGGCCAAAAACATTCAGTACTTC; CDR3aa: CASMFERGLAAKNIQYF
v_gene: TRBV6-6; j_gene: TRBJ1-1; d_gene: NA; abundance: NA; CDR3nt: TGTGCCAGCAGGAGCCCAGGGATTAGCACTGAAGCTTTCTTT; CDR3aa: CASRSPGISTEAFF
v_gene: TRBV28; j_gene: TRBJ2-3; d_gene: TRBD2; abundance: NA; CDR3nt: TGTGCCTCCTCTGGGGGAGGGTCAGATACGCAGTATTTT; CDR3aa: CASSGGGSDTQYF
v_gene: TRBV6-5; j_gene: TRBJ2-1; d_gene: TRBD2; abundance: NA; CDR3nt: TGTGCCGTACAACCCGGGACTAGCGGTATGAATGAGCAGTTCTTC; CDR3aa: CAVQPGTSGMNEQFF
v_gene: TRBV4-1; j_gene: TRBJ2-1; d_gene: NA; abundance: NA; CDR3nt: TGCGCCAGCAGCCAAGATAAGATGGAAGCCTTCTACAATGAGCAGTTCTTC; CDR3aa: CASSQDKMEAFYNEQFF
v_gene: TRBV6-5; j_gene: TRBJ1-2; d_gene: NA; abundance: NA; CDR3nt: TGTGCCAGCAGCCCACTTCGTCCGGACGGGTATGGCTACACCTTC; CDR3aa: CASSPLRPDGYGYTF
v_gene: TRBV28; j_gene: TRBJ2-1; d_gene: TRBD2; abundance: medium-sized; CDR3nt: TGTGCCAGCAGTTTAATTCGGGGGGGAAACCAGTACAATGAGCAGTTCTTC; CDR3aa: CASSLIRGGNQYNEQFF
v_gene: TRBV2; j_gene: TRBJ2-7; d_gene: TRBD1; abundance: NA; CDR3nt: TGTGCCAGCACCCCACCGGGACAGGGAATCGGCGAGCAGTACTTC; CDR3aa: CASTPPGQGIGEQYF
v_gene: TRBV5-4; j_gene: TRBJ2-3; d_gene: NA; abundance: NA; CDR3nt: TGTGCCAGCAGCTTGGTCACGGCGGCTTTTGGAGATACGCAGTATTTT; CDR3aa: CASSLVTAAFGDTQYF
v_gene: TRBV7-2; j_gene: TRBJ1-6; d_gene: NA; abundance: NA; CDR3nt: TGTGCCAGCAGCCTATGGGGGCACACCAATTCACCCCTCCACTTT; CDR3aa: CASSLWGHTNSPLHF
v_gene: TRBV5-6; j_gene: TRBJ2-5; d_gene: NA; abundance: few; CDR3nt: TGTGCCAGCAGCTTACTCCAAGAGACCCAGTACTTC; CDR3aa: CASSLLQETQYF
v_gene: TRBV30; j_gene: TRBJ1-2; d_gene: NA; abundance: few; CDR3nt: TGTGCCTGGCAGCCGGAGGGCGACTATGGCTACACCTTC; CDR3aa: CAWQPEGDYGYTF
v_gene: TRBV19; j_gene: TRBJ2-2; d_gene: TRBD2; abundance: NA; CDR3nt: TGTGCCAGTAGTATACGGCTAGCGGGAGGGACAACCACCGGGGAGCTGTTTTTT; CDR3aa: CASSIRLAGGTTTGELFF
v_gene: TRBV7-9; j_gene: TRBJ1-5; d_gene: TRBD1; abundance: NA; CDR3nt: TGTGCCAGCAGCTTCACTGGACAGGGCAATCAGCCCCAGCATTTT; CDR3aa: CASSFTGQGNQPQHF
v_gene: TRBV5-4; j_gene: TRBJ1-2; d_gene: TRBD1; abundance: NA; CDR3nt: TGTGCCAGCAGCGACAGGGGAGGGTCTGGCTACACCTTC; CDR3aa: CASSDRGGSGYTF
v_gene: TRBV9; j_gene: TRBJ2-1; d_gene: NA; abundance: NA; CDR3nt: TGTGCCAGCAGCCCCCGGAGCTCCTACAATGAGCAGTTCTTC; CDR3aa: CASSPRSSYNEQFF
v_gene: TRBV4-2; j_gene: TRBJ2-7; d_gene: TRBD1; abundance: NA; CDR3nt: TGTGCCAGCAGCCAACGCGGACAGGGCGCCTACGAGCAGTACTTC; CDR3aa: CASSQRGQGAYEQYF
v_gene: TRBV4-3; j_gene: TRBJ2-1; d_gene: TRBD1; abundance: NA; CDR3nt: TGCGCCAGCAGCCAAGAAGGGACAGTTAATGAGCAGTTCTTC; CDR3aa: CASSQEGTVNEQFF
v_gene: TRBV5-1; j_gene: TRBJ1-1; d_gene: TRBD1; abundance: NA; CDR3nt: TGCGCCAGCAGCCCTTGGACAGGGGGGAACACTGAAGCTTTCTTT; CDR3aa: CASSPWTGGNTEAFF
v_gene: TRBV2; j_gene: TRBJ1-5; d_gene: NA; abundance: NA; CDR3nt: TGTGCCAGCAGAGGGGCCCCACCGTTGCAGCCCCAGCATTTT; CDR3aa: CASRGAPPLQPQHF
v_gene: TRBV30; j_gene: TRBJ1-4; d_gene: TRBD1; abundance: once; CDR3nt: TGTGCCTGGAGTGCCGACAGGGTTTTGGGAAAACTGTTTTTT; CDR3aa: CAWSADRVLGKLFF
v_gene: TRBV6-5; j_gene: TRBJ2-5; d_gene: TRBD1; abundance: NA; CDR3nt: TGTGCCAGCGGGGACAGAGAAGAGACCCAGTACTTC; CDR3aa: CASGDREETQYF
v_gene: TRBV5-4; j_gene: TRBJ1-2; d_gene: NA; abundance: NA; CDR3nt: TGTGCCAGCAGCTTCCTACCAGGGGATAACTATGGCTACACCTTC; CDR3aa: CASSFLPGDNYGYTF